The rows below give T cell receptor beta chains drawn from one sample of a study of blood T cell repertoires in COVID-19. Sequencing used immunoSEQ multiplex PCR; TCRdb keeps in-frame clones, though not all of them. Here the sample spans 200,000 to 250,000 clones, around 85% being singletons. Source material: PBMCs or T cells enriched from blood (not recorded which). Receptors originate from a man in his forties or fifties who had recovered from COVID-19. Both conserved end residues are part of each CDR3. The D gene is left open where the match is weak. Part of the rows lack a size; the others show once, few, many or a class for expanded clones.

size	V	J	length	D	CDR3	DNA
.	TRBV7-8	TRBJ2-3	14	.	CASSLSDSTDTQYF	TGTGCCAGCAGCTTAAGCGACAGCACAGATACGCAGTATTTT
few	TRBV2	TRBJ2-7	15	TRBD2	CASSEGLAGGSEQYF	TGTGCCAGCAGTGAAGGACTAGCGGGAGGGTCCGAGCAGTACTTC
.	TRBV4-3	TRBJ2-1	15	TRBD2	CASSQLTSGDNEQFF	TGCGCCAGCAGCCAGCTGACTAGCGGGGACAATGAGCAGTTCTTC
once	TRBV18	TRBJ2-4	14	.	CASSEGVAKNIQYF	TGTGCCAGCTCCGAGGGGGTTGCCAAAAACATTCAGTACTTC
.	TRBV7-2	TRBJ2-2	14	TRBD1	CASSTRTGDGELFF	TGTGCCAGCAGCACGCGGACAGGGGACGGGGAGCTGTTTTTT
.	TRBV29-1	TRBJ2-1	16	.	CSARKSGRWRYNEQFF	TGCAGCGCTCGGAAATCGGGGAGATGGCGCTACAATGAGCAGTTCTTC
.	TRBV5-5	TRBJ1-1	12	TRBD1	CASSRDRTEAFF	TGTGCCAGCAGCCGGGACAGGACTGAAGCTTTCTTT
few	TRBV9	TRBJ1-1	13	.	CASSVGVVTEAFF	TGTGCCAGCAGCGTAGGAGTCGTAACTGAAGCTTTCTTT
.	TRBV5-1	TRBJ2-2	14	.	CASSLAGGTGELFF	TGCGCCAGCAGCTTGGCCGGGGGCACCGGGGAGCTGTTTTTT
few	TRBV4-2	TRBJ2-1	13	TRBD1	CASSGAGGNEQFF	TGTGCCAGCAGCGGGGCAGGGGGTAATGAGCAGTTCTTC
.	TRBV3-1/TRBV3-2	TRBJ2-7	16	.	CASSQVRENLPYEQYF	TGTGCCAGCAGCCAAGTTCGGGAGAACCTTCCCTACGAGCAGTACTTC
.	TRBV15	TRBJ2-7	15	TRBD1	CATRLGTGGSYEQYF	TGTGCCACCAGGTTAGGGACAGGGGGATCCTACGAGCAGTACTTC
.	TRBV7-2	TRBJ2-5	13	.	CASSSPGEETQYF	TGTGCCAGCAGCTCCCCGGGGGAAGAGACCCAGTACTTC
.	TRBV9	TRBJ1-1	14	.	CASSVGLTNTEAFF	TGTGCCAGCAGCGTTGGACTGACGAACACTGAAGCTTTCTTT
.	TRBV23-1	TRBJ1-2	13	TRBD1	CAIRLIQGDGYTF	TGCGCCATCAGACTAATACAGGGGGATGGCTACACCTTC
.	TRBV30	TRBJ2-6	14	.	CAWTGQSGANVLTF	TGTGCCTGGACCGGACAATCTGGGGCCAACGTCCTGACTTTC
.	TRBV27	TRBJ2-7	14	TRBD1	CASSSTGSPYEQYF	TGTGCCAGCAGTTCGACAGGGTCCCCTTACGAGCAGTACTTC
.	TRBV10-3	TRBJ2-3	19	TRBD2	CAVTSRTSGALSSTDTQYF	TGTGCCGTTACAAGTAGGACTAGCGGGGCCCTATCTAGCACAGATACGCAGTATTTT
.	TRBV4-1	TRBJ1-2	17	TRBD1	CASSQQGQGGTNYGYTF	TGCGCCAGCAGCCAACAGGGACAGGGAGGTACTAACTATGGCTACACCTTC
.	TRBV19	TRBJ1-1	14	.	CASRAERLNTEAFF	TGTGCCAGTAGGGCAGAGCGGCTGAACACTGAAGCTTTCTTT
.	TRBV5-8	TRBJ1-5	15	.	CASSLVHSSNQPQHF	TGTGCCAGCAGCTTGGTTCACAGTAGCAATCAGCCCCAGCATTTT
.	TRBV5-1	TRBJ2-1	15	TRBD2	CASSWSPGGGNEQFF	TGCGCCAGCAGCTGGTCCCCGGGGGGAGGCAATGAGCAGTTCTTC
.	TRBV7-9	TRBJ2-1	14	.	CASSRLGRGDEQFF	TGTGCCAGCAGCCGACTAGGACGAGGCGATGAGCAGTTCTTC
.	TRBV11-3	TRBJ2-2	14	TRBD1	CATPGQGNTGELFF	TGTGCCACCCCGGGACAGGGGAACACCGGGGAGCTGTTTTTT
.	TRBV7-9	TRBJ2-7	14	TRBD1	CASSLWDRTYEQYF	TGTGCCAGCAGCTTATGGGACAGGACATACGAGCAGTACTTC
.	TRBV19	TRBJ1-1	15	TRBD1	CASSSYRGKNTEAFF	TGTGCCAGTAGTTCATACAGGGGGAAGAACACTGAAGCTTTCTTT
.	TRBV5-4	TRBJ1-6	15	TRBD1	CASSLVDRGQSPLHF	TGTGCCAGCAGCTTGGTGGACAGGGGACAATCACCCCTCCACTTT
.	TRBV5-5	TRBJ2-7	14	.	CASGLDYYAYEQYF	TGTGCCAGCGGGCTGGACTATTACGCGTACGAGCAGTACTTC
.	TRBV30	TRBJ1-3	14	.	CAWSPQNSGNTIYF	TGTGCCTGGAGTCCGCAGAACTCTGGAAACACCATATATTTT
.	TRBV7-2	TRBJ2-7	15	TRBD2	CASSSSTSGPYEQYF	TGTGCCAGCAGCTCATCGACTAGCGGGCCCTACGAGCAGTACTTC
.	TRBV6-1	TRBJ2-7	16	.	CASSESLGRTPYEQYF	TGTGCCAGCAGTGAATCCTTGGGCAGGACTCCCTACGAGCAGTACTTC
once	TRBV5-6	TRBJ1-6	17	.	CASSFIRGSSYNSPLHF	TGTGCCAGCAGCTTCATCAGGGGAAGCTCCTATAATTCACCCCTCCACTTT
.	TRBV4-2	TRBJ1-1	15	.	CASSQEKGLKTEAFF	TGTGCCAGCAGCCAAGAAAAGGGGCTCAAGACTGAAGCTTTCTTT
once	TRBV7-6	TRBJ2-7	16	TRBD2	CASSPYPSGSSYEQYF	TGTGCCAGCAGCCCATACCCTAGCGGGAGCTCCTACGAGCAGTACTTC
.	TRBV13	TRBJ2-1	15	TRBD2	CASNKLAGGVNEQFF	TGTGCCAGCAACAAACTAGCGGGAGGGGTTAATGAGCAGTTCTTC
.	TRBV25-1	TRBJ2-5	12	TRBD2	CASSGRTETQYF	TGTGCCAGTAGCGGGAGGACGGAGACCCAGTACTTC
few	TRBV5-1	TRBJ2-3	15	.	CASSFVGGGTDTQYF	TGCGCCAGCAGCTTCGTAGGAGGGGGCACAGATACGCAGTATTTT
.	TRBV7-3	TRBJ2-2	13	.	CASTGGNTGELFF	TGTGCCAGCACCGGGGGAAACACCGGGGAGCTGTTTTTT
.	TRBV27	TRBJ1-1	14	TRBD1	CASSPGTANTEAFF	TGTGCCAGCAGTCCCGGGACAGCGAACACTGAAGCTTTCTTT
once	TRBV5-1	TRBJ1-3	15	.	CASSLGQTSGNTIYF	TGCGCCAGCAGCTTGGGACAGACCTCTGGAAACACCATATATTTT
.	TRBV7-9	TRBJ1-5	14	.	CASSLTGSYQPQHF	TGTGCCAGCAGCTTGACTGGTTCTTATCAGCCCCAGCATTTT
.	TRBV24-1	TRBJ2-5	20	TRBD2	CATSGNRDGRAGGFQETQYF	TGTGCCACCAGTGGGAACCGGGACGGAAGAGCGGGAGGCTTCCAAGAGACCCAGTACTTC
.	TRBV13	TRBJ2-1	16	.	CASSLGLAENYNEQFF	TGTGCCAGCAGCTTAGGGTTGGCGGAAAACTACAATGAGCAGTTCTTC
.	TRBV12-3/TRBV12-4	TRBJ2-2	13	.	CASSPGHPGELFF	TGTGCCAGCAGTCCTGGACATCCCGGGGAGCTGTTTTTT
.	TRBV28	TRBJ2-7	16	TRBD1	CASSPPWGQGTYEQYF	TGTGCCAGCTCCCCCCCGTGGGGACAGGGGACCTACGAGCAGTACTTC
.	TRBV9	TRBJ1-1	13	.	CASSPSTVTEAFF	TGTGCCAGCAGCCCATCGACAGTGACTGAAGCTTTCTTT
.	TRBV2	TRBJ2-5	14	.	CASSDPFRGETQYF	TGTGCCAGCAGTGACCCGTTCAGGGGAGAGACCCAGTACTTC
.	TRBV14	TRBJ2-1	16	TRBD2	CASSPLLAGGGNEQFF	TGTGCCAGCAGTCCCCTTCTAGCGGGAGGAGGCAATGAGCAGTTCTTC
.	TRBV12-2	TRBJ1-3	18	.	CASRFISVDTVLGNTIYF	TGTGCAAGTCGCTTTATTTCAGTTGATACCGTTTTAGGAAACACCATATATTTT
.	TRBV6-4	TRBJ2-7	22	TRBD1	CASSDSISTGTAATQFAYEQYF	TGTGCCAGCAGTGACTCGATTTCGACTGGGACAGCCGCGACTCAATTTGCCTACGAGCAGTACTTC
once	TRBV7-8	TRBJ1-2	13	TRBD1	CASSGKGQYGYTF	TGTGCCAGCAGCGGGAAGGGACAGTATGGCTACACCTTC
.	TRBV5-1	TRBJ2-7	13	.	CASSFEFAYEQYF	TGCGCCAGCAGCTTTGAGTTTGCCTACGAGCAGTACTTC
.	TRBV7-9	TRBJ2-7	12	.	CASRGGSNEQYF	TGTGCCAGCAGGGGGGGTAGCAACGAGCAGTACTTC
.	TRBV12-3/TRBV12-4	TRBJ2-7	12	.	CASSLMAYEQYF	TGTGCCAGCAGTTTAATGGCATACGAGCAGTACTTC